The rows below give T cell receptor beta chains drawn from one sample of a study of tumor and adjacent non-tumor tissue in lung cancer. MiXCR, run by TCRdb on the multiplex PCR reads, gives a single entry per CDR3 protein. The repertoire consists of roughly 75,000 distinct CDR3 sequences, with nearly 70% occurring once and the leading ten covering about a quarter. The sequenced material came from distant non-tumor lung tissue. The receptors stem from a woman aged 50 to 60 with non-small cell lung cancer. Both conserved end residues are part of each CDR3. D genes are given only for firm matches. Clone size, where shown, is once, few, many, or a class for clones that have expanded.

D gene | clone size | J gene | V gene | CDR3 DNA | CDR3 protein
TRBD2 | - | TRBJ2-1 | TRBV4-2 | TGTGCAAGTAGCCAAGATTCGGATAGCGGGAGTTTGTATGAGCAGTTCTTC | CASSQDSDSGSLYEQFF
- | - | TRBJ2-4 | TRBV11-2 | TGTGCCAGCAGCTCAACCGGGACTCTTCAATTATTAGCCAAGAACATTCAGTACTTC | CASSSTGTLQLLAKNIQYF
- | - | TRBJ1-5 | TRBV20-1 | TGCAGTGCTAGAGCCCCTAAAGGGTTCGGCAATCAGCCCCAACATTTT | CSARAPKGFGNQPQHF
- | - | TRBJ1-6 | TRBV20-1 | TGTAGTGCACGCCGACTCGGGACGGAGAATAATTTACCCCTCCACTTT | CSARRLGTENNLPLHF
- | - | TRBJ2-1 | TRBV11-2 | TGTGCCAGCAGCTTAGAGTCCGGCACAGGGCAGTTCTTC | CASSLESGTGQFF
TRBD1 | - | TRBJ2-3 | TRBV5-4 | TGTGTCAACACTCGCGGACAGGTCACAGATACGCAGTATTTT | CVNTRGQVTDTQYF
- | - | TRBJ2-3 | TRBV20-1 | TGCAGTGCTACCGGACGAACAACTCGTACAGATACGCAGTATTTT | CSATGRTTRTDTQYF
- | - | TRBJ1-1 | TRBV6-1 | TGTGCCAGTAGCCCCGCAGGGGAAGGACAAACTGAAGCTTTCTTT | CASSPAGEGQTEAFF
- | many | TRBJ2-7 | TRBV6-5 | TGTGCCAGCACCCCGGCATCTTCCTACGAGCAGTACTTC | CASTPASSYEQYF
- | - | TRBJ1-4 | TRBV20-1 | TGCAGTGCTAGAGTGGGACAAGGTCTGAAAAAACTGTTTTTT | CSARVGQGLKKLFF
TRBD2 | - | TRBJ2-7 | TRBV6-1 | TGTGCCAGCAGTGAATTTTGGGCCAGCGGGGAGGATGAGCAGTACTTC | CASSEFWASGEDEQYF